A selection of T cell receptor beta chains follows, all from one sample in a study of T cell repertoires in cytomegalovirus infection. MiXCR, applied by TCRdb to the reads, yields one record per CDR3 protein. The sample holds nearly 650,000 distinct CDR3 sequences, approximately 25% seen once. Source material: CD8+ T cells from PBMCs. The receptors originated from a human donor in good health (CMV status not recorded). Some clones in this sample may be carry-over from other donors' samples. CDR3s leave out the opening cysteine and the closing phenylalanine or tryptophan. Clone sizes are given selectively: once, few, many, or a class where the clone is expanded.

clone_size	j_call	v_call	cdr3_aa
.	TRBJ2-7	TRBV28	ANNTPTGGRQY
many	TRBJ1-2	TRBV29-1	SVEGRYGYT
few	TRBJ1-2	TRBV25-1	ASSEYIRKGEYNGYT
many	TRBJ2-5	TRBV7-9	ASSSHTKGYQETQY
.	TRBJ2-1	TRBV5-6	ASGWVGAYNEQF
many	TRBJ2-4	TRBV10-3	AISESIAGGTKNIQY
.	TRBJ1-2	TRBV29-1	SVSSGSGYT
medium-sized	TRBJ2-2	TRBV7-9	ASSSPLGQGINTGELF
.	TRBJ1-1	TRBV29-1	SVEGHGDREMGAF
few	TRBJ2-2	TRBV7-9	ASTTKGGQNTGELF
many	TRBJ2-5	TRBV7-2	ASSLARVIGEETQY
.	TRBJ2-5	TRBV11-1	ASSLETTGYQETQY
.	TRBJ1-1	TRBV11-2	ASSLGLVGIEAF
.	TRBJ1-2	TRBV12-3/TRBV12-4	ASNQAFSDGYT
few	TRBJ2-3	TRBV6-2/TRBV6-3	ASSYVGPRTDTQY
few	TRBJ1-2	TRBV27	ASLKRGYGYT
.	TRBJ1-1	TRBV29-1	SVGGGATEAF
few	TRBJ1-3	TRBV2	ASYVGALGNTIY
few	TRBJ2-1	TRBV27	ASSPVGDSILGGF
many	TRBJ2-7	TRBV7-8	ASSLGGISYYRVEDYEQY
.	TRBJ1-2	TRBV6-5	ASSEERARTAYT
few	TRBJ2-1	TRBV29-1	SALVAGVYNEQF
many	TRBJ1-1	TRBV7-6	ASSPGTGHTEAF
few	TRBJ2-7	TRBV2	ASSSRTISYEQY
many	TRBJ2-2	TRBV7-9	ASSSRDRASGELF
many	TRBJ1-3	TRBV7-2	ASSLDSHSGNTIY
.	TRBJ2-2	TRBV5-5	ASSGKGRGRVAGELF
many	TRBJ1-2	TRBV7-9	ASSSGTYGYT
few	TRBJ2-3	TRBV18	ASSLGLAGASSTDTQY
.	TRBJ2-3	TRBV20-1	SARAPERITTDTQY
few	TRBJ2-7	TRBV9	ASSPGLGQKYEQY
.	TRBJ2-2	TRBV2	ASSEARDSYTGELF
many	TRBJ1-1	TRBV7-2	ASSSNNPRLKNTEAF
.	TRBJ2-3	TRBV6-2/TRBV6-3	ASSYSMAADTSGGDTDTQY
many	TRBJ2-1	TRBV6-5	ASSYSPGTYNEQF
few	TRBJ2-3	TRBV5-4	ASSLEEGPTDTQY
many	TRBJ1-2	TRBV7-9	ASSPPTGPSYGYT
many	TRBJ2-5	TRBV29-1	SAPHPGGGETQY
.	TRBJ2-7	TRBV6-6	ASSSTGDSYEQY
.	TRBJ1-1	TRBV2	ASRGQREAF
.	TRBJ2-1	TRBV27	ASSPPGTAYNEQF
.	TRBJ2-1	TRBV7-6	ASSPDGGNYNEQF